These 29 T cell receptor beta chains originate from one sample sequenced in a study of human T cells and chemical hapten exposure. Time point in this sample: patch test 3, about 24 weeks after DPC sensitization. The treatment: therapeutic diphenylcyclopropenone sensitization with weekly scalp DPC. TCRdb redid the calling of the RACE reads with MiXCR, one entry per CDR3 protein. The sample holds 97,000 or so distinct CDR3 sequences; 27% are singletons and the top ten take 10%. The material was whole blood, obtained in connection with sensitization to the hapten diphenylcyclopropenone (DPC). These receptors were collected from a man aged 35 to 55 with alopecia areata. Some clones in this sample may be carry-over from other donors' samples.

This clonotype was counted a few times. The CDR3 bases are TGCAGTGCAACGGACAGGGGAGGCCACGAGCAGTACTTC. Amino acids: CSATDRGGHEQYF. The chain combines TRBV20-1 with TRBJ2-7; the match to TRBD1 covers 9 bases. J was trimmed by 5 bases and V by 6 bases; bases with no gene match: 8. The CDR3 has 13 amino acids. CDR1 and CDR2 from the germline V gene are DFQATT and SNEGSKA (reference sequence).

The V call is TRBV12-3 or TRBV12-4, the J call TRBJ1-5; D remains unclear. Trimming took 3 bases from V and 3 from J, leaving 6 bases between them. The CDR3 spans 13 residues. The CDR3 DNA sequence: TGTGCCAGCAGTTTCAGCCACAATCAGCCCCAGCATTTT. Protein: CASSFSHNQPQHF.

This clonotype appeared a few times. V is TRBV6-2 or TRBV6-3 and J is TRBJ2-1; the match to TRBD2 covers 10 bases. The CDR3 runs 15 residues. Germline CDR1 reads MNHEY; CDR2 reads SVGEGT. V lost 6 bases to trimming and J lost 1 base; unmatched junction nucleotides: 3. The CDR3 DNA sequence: TGTGCCAGCAGCCTGACTAGCGGGTCCTACAATGAGCAGTTCTTC. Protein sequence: CASSLTSGSYNEQFF.

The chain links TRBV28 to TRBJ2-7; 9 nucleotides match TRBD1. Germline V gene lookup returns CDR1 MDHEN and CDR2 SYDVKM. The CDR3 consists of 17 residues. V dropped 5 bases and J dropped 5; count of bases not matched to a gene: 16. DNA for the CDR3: TGTGCCAGCAGTCCCCTCCCCGGGACAGGGAGGTTCAACGAGCAGTACTTC. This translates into CASSPLPGTGRFNEQYF.

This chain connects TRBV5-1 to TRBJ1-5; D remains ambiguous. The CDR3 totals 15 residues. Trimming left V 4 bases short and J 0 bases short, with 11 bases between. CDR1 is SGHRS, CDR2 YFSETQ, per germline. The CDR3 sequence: CASSPNADSNQPQHF. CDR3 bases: TGCGCCAGCAGCCCGAACGCGGATAGCAATCAGCCCCAGCATTTT.

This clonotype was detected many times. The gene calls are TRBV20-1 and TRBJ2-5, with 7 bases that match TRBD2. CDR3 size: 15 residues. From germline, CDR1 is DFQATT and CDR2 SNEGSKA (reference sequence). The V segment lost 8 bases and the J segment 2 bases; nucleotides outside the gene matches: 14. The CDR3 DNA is TGCAGTTCCCGACTAGCAGGGTCGGCACAAGAGACCCAGTACTTC. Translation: CSSRLAGSAQETQYF.

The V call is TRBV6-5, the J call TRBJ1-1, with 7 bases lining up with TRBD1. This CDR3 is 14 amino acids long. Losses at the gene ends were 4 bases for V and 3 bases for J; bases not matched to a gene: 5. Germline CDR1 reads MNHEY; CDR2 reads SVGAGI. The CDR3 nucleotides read TGTGCCAGCAGTTTGAAAGGGGGCCACACTGAAGCTTTCTTT. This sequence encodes CASSLKGGHTEAFF.

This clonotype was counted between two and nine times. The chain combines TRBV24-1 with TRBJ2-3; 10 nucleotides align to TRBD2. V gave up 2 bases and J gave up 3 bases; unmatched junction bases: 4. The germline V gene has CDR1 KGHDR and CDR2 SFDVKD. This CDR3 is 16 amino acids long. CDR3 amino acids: CATSDYLAGETDTQYF. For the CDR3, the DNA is TGTGCCACCAGTGATTACCTAGCGGGAGAGACAGATACGCAGTATTTT.

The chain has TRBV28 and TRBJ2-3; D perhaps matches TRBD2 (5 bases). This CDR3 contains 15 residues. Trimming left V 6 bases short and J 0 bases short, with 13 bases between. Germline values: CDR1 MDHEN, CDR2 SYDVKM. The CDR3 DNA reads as TGTGCCAGCAGCCTTAGGCGGGCTAGCACAGATACGCAGTATTTT. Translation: CASSLRRASTDTQYF.

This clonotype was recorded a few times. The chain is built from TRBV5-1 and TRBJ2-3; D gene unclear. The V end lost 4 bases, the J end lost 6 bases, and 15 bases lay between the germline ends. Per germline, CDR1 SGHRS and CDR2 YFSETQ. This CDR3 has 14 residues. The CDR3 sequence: CASSQTIKLDTQYF. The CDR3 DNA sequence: TGCGCCAGCAGCCAAACTATTAAATTGGATACGCAGTATTTT. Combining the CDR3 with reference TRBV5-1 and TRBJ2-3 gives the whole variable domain KAGVTQTPRYLIKTRGQQVTLSCSPISGHRSVSWYQQTPGQGLQFLFEYFSETQRNKGNFPGRFSGRQFSNSRSEMNVSTLELGDSALYLCASSQTIKLDTQYFGPGTRLTVL.

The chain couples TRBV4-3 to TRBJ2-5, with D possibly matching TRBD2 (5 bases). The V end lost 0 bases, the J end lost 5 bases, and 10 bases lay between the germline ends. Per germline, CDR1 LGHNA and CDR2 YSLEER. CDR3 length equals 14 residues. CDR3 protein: CASSQEPRGETQYF. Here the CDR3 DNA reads TGCGCCAGCAGCCAAGAACCTAGAGGGGAGACCCAGTACTTC.

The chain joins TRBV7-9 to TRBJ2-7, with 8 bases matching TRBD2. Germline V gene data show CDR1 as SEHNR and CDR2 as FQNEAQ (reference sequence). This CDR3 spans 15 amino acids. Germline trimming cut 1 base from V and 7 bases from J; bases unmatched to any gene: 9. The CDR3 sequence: CASSLEAGASREQYF. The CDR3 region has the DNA TGTGCCAGCAGCTTAGAAGCGGGAGCGTCGAGAGAGCAGTACTTC.

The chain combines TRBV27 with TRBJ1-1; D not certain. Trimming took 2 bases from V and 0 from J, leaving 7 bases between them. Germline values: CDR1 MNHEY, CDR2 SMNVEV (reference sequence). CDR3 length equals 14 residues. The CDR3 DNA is TGTGCCAGCAGTTTAAACCCTCTGAACACTGAAGCTTTCTTT. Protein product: CASSLNPLNTEAFF.

CDR3 protein: CASSYHLTSGNEQYF. The CDR3 DNA reads TGTGCCAGCAGCTATCACCTGACTAGCGGGAACGAGCAGTACTTC. The chain employs TRBV6-2 or TRBV6-3 and TRBJ2-7; 11 bases align to TRBD2. CDR1 MNHEY and CDR2 SVGEGT come from the germline V gene. The CDR3 totals 15 residues. Losses at the gene ends were 6 bases for V and 5 bases for J; bases not matched to a gene: 9.

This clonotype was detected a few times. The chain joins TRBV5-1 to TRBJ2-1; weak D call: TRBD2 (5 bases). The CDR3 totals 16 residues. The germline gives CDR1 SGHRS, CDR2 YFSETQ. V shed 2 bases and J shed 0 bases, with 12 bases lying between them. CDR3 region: CASSFGLSTSYNEQFF. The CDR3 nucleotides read TGCGCCAGCAGCTTTGGACTGAGTACCTCCTACAATGAGCAGTTCTTC.

DNA for the CDR3: TGTGCCATCAGTGAATCGGGAGTTTCAGATACGCAGTATTTT. Its translation is CAISESGVSDTQYF. This chain connects TRBV10-3 to TRBJ2-3, with a tentative D call TRBD2 (6 bases). Germline lookup yields CDR1 ENHRY and CDR2 SYGVKD. Trimming took off 3 bases at V and 4 bases at J, with 11 bases between the two ends. CDR3 length equals 14 residues.

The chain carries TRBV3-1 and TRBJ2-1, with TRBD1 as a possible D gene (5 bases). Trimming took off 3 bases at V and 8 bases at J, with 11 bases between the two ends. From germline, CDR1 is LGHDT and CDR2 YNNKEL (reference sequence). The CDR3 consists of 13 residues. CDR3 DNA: TGTGCCAGCAGCCAGGACATCCGGTATGAGCAGTTCTTC. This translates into CASSQDIRYEQFF.

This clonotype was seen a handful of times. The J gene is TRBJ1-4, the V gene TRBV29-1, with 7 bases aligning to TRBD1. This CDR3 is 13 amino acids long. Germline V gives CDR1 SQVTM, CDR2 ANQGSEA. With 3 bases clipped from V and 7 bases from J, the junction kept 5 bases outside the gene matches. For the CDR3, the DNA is TGCAGCGTTGAGGGGACAGAGAGTGAAAAACTGTTTTTT. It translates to CSVEGTESEKLFF.

CDR3 in amino acids: CASSLVEGGEQYF. CDR3 DNA sequence: TGTGCCAGCAGCTTAGTAGAAGGGGGCGAGCAGTACTTC. The chain links TRBV7-8 to TRBJ2-7, with D possibly TRBD1 on 6 matching bases. Trimming left V 1 base short and J 6 bases short, with 10 bases between. This CDR3 has 13 amino acids. Germline V gene data show CDR1 as SGHVS and CDR2 as FQNEAQ. The whole variable domain, remainder taken from reference TRBV7-8 and TRBJ2-7, is GAGVSQSPRYKVAKRGQDVALRCDPISGHVSLFWYQQALGQGPEFLTYFQNEAQLDKSGLPSDRFFAERPEGSVSTLKIQRTQQEDSAVYLCASSLVEGGEQYFGPGTRLTVT.

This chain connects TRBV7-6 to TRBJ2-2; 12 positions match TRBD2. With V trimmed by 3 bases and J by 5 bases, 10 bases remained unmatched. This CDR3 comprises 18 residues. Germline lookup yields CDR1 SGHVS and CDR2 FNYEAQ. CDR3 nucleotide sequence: TGTGCCAGCAGCTTGGAGCTAGCGGGAGGGGACAAAACCGGGGAGCTGTTTTTT. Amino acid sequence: CASSLELAGGDKTGELFF. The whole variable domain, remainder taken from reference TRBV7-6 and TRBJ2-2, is GAGVSQSPRYKVTKRGQDVALRCDPISGHVSLYWYRQALGQGPEFLTYFNYEAQQDKSGLPNDRFSAERPEGSISTLTIQRTEQRDSAMYRCASSLELAGGDKTGELFFGEGSRLTVL.

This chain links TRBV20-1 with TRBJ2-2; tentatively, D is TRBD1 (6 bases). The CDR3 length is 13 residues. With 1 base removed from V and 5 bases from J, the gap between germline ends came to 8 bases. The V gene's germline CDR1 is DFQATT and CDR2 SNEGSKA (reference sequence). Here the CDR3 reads CSARGRGTGELFF. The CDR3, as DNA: TGCAGTGCTAGAGGCAGGGGAACCGGGGAGCTGTTTTTT.

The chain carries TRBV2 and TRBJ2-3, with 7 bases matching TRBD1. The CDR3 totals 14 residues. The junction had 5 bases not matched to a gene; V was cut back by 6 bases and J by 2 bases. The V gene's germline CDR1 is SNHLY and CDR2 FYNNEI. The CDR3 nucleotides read TGTGCCAGCAGAAGGACAGGACTCACAGATACGCAGTATTTT. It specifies CASRRTGLTDTQYF.

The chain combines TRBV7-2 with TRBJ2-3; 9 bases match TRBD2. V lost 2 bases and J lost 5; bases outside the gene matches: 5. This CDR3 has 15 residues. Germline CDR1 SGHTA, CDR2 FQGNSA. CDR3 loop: CASSLWSLAGDTQYF. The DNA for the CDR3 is TGTGCCAGCAGCTTATGGTCACTAGCGGGAGATACGCAGTATTTT.

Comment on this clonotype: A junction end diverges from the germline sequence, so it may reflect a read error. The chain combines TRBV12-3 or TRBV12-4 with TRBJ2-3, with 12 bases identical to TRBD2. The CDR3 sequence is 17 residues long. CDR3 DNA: TGTGCCAGCAGTCTAGCGGGAGGGGCCCAATGCACAGATACGCAGTATTTT. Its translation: CASSLAGGAQCTDTQYF.

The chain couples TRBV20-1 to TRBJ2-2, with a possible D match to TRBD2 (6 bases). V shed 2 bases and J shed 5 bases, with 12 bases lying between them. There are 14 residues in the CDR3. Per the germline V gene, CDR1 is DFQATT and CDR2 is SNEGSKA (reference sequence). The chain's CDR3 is CSARPQGGTGELFF. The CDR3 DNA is TGCAGTGCTAGACCGCAGGGAGGTACCGGGGAGCTGTTTTTT.

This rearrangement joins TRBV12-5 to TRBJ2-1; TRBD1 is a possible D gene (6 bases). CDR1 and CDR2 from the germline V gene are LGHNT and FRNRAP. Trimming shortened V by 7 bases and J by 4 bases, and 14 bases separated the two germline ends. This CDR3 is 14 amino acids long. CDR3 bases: TGTGCTAGTGCCCGGACAGAAATTTACAATGAGCAGTTCTTC. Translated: CASARTEIYNEQFF.

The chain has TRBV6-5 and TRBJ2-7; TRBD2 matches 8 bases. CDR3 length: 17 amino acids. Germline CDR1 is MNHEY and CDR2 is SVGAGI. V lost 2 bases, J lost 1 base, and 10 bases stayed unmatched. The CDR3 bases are TGTGCCAGCAGTTACAAGCCTAGCGGGCGCACTTCCTACGAGCAGTACTTC. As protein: CASSYKPSGRTSYEQYF.

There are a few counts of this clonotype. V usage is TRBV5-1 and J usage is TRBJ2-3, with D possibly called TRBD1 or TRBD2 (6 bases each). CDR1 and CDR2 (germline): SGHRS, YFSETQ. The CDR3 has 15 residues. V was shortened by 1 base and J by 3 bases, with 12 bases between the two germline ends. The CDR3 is CASSLSGGPTDTQYF. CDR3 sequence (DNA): TGCGCCAGCAGCTTGTCCGGGGGCCCAACAGATACGCAGTATTTT.

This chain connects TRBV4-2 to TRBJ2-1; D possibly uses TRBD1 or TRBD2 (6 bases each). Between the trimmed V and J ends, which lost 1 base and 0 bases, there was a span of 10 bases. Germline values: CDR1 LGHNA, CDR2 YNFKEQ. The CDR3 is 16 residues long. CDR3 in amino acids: CASSQGPGASYNEQFF. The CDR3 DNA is TGTGCCAGCAGCCAAGGCCCGGGGGCCTCCTACAATGAGCAGTTCTTC.